This T cell receptor beta chain was sequenced for a study of identical twins (dated by TCRdb to about 2016). With respect to the entire study: To test whether fetal clonotypes persist, this study deep-sequenced TCR alpha and beta repertoires from monozygotic twins, from unrelated adults of various ages, and from cord blood. Replicate twin experiments were performed at different times using different library preparation protocols to rule out contamination. On the study overall, not on this receptor specifically: Abundant cord blood beta clonotypes carried fewer insertions; young adult naive repertoires showed a weaker similar trend, while memory repertoires showed none. Out-of-frame TCR alpha sequences shared between twins showed an excess of low generation-probability sequences compared with coincidental sharing between unrelated individuals. Zero-insertion analyses could be partly confounded by invariant T cells such as MAIT and iNKT, although diverse VJ usage argued against such confounding for most clonotypes. Recombination models systematically underestimated out-of-frame TCR alpha sharing in monozygotic twins but agreed with sharing between unrelated individuals. Because the same donors could not be followed over many years, the conclusions depended on cross-sectional statistical analysis. In beta out-of-frame sequences, excess twin sharing was weaker, because having fewer shared sequences lowered the signal-to-noise ratio.

All donors were healthy Caucasians. The twin cohort consisted of three pairs of female monozygotic twins, all aged roughly 18 to 29 years. Positive isolation kits from Invitrogen were used to isolate the CD4+ and CD8+ T cell populations. The germline ends are 13 bases apart after V is trimmed by 6 bases and J by 7 bases. The germline V gene gives CDR1 as MDHEN and CDR2 as SYDVKM. Measured from the cysteine to the phenylalanine, the CDR3 is 12 residues long. The kept DNA is CDR3 alone, 36 bases in frame from the first base. This clonotype has a count of ten or more. The specificity of this receptor is unknown. Qualities for individual bases were not recorded, and no much larger clone is one base off. Receptors were amplified or captured by 5' RACE. The instrument given in TCRdb is Illumina HiSeq 2000. A universal primer binding site was introduced by template switching, and a unique molecular identifier was present in the final cDNA, enabling accurate counting of TCR cDNA molecules. Specific primers in the conserved constant-segment region were used to synthesize first-strand cDNA for TCR alpha and beta chains. To control for contamination, every cDNA library was double barcoded, receiving both a SMART-Mk sample barcode and Illumina barcodes. TruSeq adapter sequences, together with Illumina sample barcodes, were added in two successive PCR steps. The TCR alpha and beta cDNA libraries were sequenced on the Illumina HiSeq platform using custom primers. The original methods were these. MiGEC was used to process raw reads and extract unique molecular identifiers, and MiXCR was used to find CDR3 positions. For each individual, recombination models were inferred using an EM algorithm with the repgenHMM and IGoR tools. Shared clonotypes were analyzed with the tcR package in R, and sharing was normalized by the product of cloneset sizes. To study raw recombination without the effects of thymic and clonal selection, out-of-frame nonproductive sequences were analyzed. Starting from the raw public reads, TCRdb applied fastp trimming at Q25, assembled clones with MiXCR and retained in-frame beta chains. Each CDR3 protein gets just one entry, which takes the most common genes and DNA from the rows behind it. TCRdb's processing, not the study's, gives the V and J calls here. The sample records a few hundred thousand distinct CDR3 sequences, 14% of which are singletons. Jointly, the top ten make up 0.98% of the sample.

These records were also assigned to another study, of yellow fever vaccine responses in identical twins. Looking at the second paper: According to the authors, in identical twins the way T cells responded to vaccination appeared partly convergent and partly personalized. Focusing on identical twins, the study followed the T cell clones that responded to the vaccine, and did so with precision.

The clonotype originates from a woman aged 18-29 years in good health. Sequencing used CD4+ T cells sorted from blood. The sequence joins TRBV28 to TRBJ2-7; no D gene can be assigned with confidence. The base sequence is TGTGCCAGCAGCTCGGGTCCCCTGGAGCAGTACTTC. It encodes CASSSGPLEQYF.